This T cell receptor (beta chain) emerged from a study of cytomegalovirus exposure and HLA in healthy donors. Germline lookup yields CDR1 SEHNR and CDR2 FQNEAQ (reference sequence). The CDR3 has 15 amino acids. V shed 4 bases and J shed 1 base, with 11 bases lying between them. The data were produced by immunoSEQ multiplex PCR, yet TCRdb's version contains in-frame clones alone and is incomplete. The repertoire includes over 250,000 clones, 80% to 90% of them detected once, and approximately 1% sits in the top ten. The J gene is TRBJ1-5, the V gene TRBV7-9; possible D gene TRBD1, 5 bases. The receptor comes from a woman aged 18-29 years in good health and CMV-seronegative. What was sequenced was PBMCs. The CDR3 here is CASSSQAESNQPQHF. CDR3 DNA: TGTGCCAGCAGCTCACAGGCTGAGAGCAATCAGCCCCAGCATTTT.